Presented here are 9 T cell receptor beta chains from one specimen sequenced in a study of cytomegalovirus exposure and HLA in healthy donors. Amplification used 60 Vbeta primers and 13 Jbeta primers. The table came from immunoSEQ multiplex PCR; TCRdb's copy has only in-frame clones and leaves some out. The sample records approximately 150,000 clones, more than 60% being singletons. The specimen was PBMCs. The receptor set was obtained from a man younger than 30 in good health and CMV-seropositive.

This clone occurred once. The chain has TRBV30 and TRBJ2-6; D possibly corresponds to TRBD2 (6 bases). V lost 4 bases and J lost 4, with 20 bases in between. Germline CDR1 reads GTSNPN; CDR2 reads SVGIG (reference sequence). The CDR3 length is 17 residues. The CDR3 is CAWMGRGNRAGANVLTF. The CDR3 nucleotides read TGTGCCTGGATGGGTCGGGGGAATAGGGCCGGGGCCAACGTCCTGACTTTC.

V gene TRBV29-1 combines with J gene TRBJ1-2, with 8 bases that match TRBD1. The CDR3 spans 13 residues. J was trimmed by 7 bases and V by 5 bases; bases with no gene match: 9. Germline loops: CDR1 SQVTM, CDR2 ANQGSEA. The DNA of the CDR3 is TGCAGCGTTACCCTGGACAGGGCGCGTGGCTACACCTTC. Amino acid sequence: CSVTLDRARGYTF. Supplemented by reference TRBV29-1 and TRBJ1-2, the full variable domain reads SAVISQKPSRDICQRGTSLTIQCQVDSQVTMMFWYRQQPGQSLTLIATANQGSEATYESGFVIDKFPISRPNLTFSTLTVSNMSPEDSSIYLCSVTLDRARGYTFGSGTRLTVV.

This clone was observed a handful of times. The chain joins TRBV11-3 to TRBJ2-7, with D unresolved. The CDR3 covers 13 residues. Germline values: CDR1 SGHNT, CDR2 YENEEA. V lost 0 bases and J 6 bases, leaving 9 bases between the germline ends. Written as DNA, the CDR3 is TGTGCCAGCAGCTTAGATCAAACGGGCGAGCAGTACTTC. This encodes CASSLDQTGEQYF.

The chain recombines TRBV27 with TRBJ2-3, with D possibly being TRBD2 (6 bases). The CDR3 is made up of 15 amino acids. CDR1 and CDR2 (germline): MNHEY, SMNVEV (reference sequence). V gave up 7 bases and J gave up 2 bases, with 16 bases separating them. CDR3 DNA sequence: TGTGCCAGCACGCCTCTAGGAGGGGTCACAGATACGCAGTATTTT. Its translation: CASTPLGGVTDTQYF.

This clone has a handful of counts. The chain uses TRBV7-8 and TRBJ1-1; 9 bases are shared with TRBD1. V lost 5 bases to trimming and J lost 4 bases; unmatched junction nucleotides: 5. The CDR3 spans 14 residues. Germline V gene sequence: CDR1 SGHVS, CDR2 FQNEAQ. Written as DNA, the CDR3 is TGTGCCAGCAGCCTAGGACAGGGGTCCACTGAAGCTTTCTTT. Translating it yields CASSLGQGSTEAFF. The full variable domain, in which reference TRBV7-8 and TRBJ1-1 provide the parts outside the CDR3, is GAGVSQSPRYKVAKRGQDVALRCDPISGHVSLFWYQQALGQGPEFLTYFQNEAQLDKSGLPSDRFFAERPEGSVSTLKIQRTQQEDSAVYLCASSLGQGSTEAFFGQGTRLTVV.

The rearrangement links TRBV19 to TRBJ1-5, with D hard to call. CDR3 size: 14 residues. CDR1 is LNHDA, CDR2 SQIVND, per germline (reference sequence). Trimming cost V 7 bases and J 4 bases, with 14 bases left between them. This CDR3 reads CASTGVGENQPQHF. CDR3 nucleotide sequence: TGTGCCAGTACCGGGGTTGGGGAGAATCAGCCCCAGCATTTT.

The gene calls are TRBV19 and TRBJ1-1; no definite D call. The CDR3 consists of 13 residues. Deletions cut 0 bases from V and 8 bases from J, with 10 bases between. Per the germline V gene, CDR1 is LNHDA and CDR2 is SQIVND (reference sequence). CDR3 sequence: CASSIERPGEAFF. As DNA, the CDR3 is TGTGCCAGTAGTATAGAAAGACCGGGAGAAGCTTTCTTT.

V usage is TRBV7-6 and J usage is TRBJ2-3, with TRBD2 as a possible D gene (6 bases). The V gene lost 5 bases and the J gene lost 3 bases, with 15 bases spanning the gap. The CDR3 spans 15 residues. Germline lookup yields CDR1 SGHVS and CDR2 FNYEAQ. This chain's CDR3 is CASSPRWGDTDTQYF. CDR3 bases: TGTGCCAGCAGCCCTCGTTGGGGGGATACAGATACGCAGTATTTT.

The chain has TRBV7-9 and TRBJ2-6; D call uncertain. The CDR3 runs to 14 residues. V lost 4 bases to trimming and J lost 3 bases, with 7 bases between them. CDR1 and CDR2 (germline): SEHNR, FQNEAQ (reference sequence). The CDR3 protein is CASSSPGGANVLTF. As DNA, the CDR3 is TGTGCCAGCAGCTCACCGGGTGGGGCCAACGTCCTGACTTTC.